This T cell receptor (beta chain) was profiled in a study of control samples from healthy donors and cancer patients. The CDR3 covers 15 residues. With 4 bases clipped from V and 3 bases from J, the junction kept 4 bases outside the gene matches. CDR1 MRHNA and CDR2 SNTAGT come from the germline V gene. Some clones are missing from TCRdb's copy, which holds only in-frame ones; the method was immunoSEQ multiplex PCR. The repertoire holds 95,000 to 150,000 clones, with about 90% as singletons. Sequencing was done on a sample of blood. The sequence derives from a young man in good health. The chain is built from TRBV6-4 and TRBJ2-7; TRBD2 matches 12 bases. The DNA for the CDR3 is TGTGCCAGCAGTGGGGGACTAGCGGGTAACTACGAGCAGTACTTC. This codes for CASSGGLAGNYEQYF.